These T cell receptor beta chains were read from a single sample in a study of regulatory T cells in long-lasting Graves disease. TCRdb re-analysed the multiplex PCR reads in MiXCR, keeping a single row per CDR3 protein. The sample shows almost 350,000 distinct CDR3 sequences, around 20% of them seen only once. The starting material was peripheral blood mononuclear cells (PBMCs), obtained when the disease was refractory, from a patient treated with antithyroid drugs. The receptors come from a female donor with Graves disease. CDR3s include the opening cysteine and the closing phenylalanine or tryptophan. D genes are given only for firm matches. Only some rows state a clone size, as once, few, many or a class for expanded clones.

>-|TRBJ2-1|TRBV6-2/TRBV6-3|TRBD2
TGTGCCAGTAAACTAGCGGGAGACGTCGGTAGTGAGCAGTTCTTC
CASKLAGDVGSEQFF
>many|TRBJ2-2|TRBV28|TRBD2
TGTGCCAGCATTTCGGGGGGGCTCGACACCGGGGAGCTGTTTTTT
CASISGGLDTGELFF
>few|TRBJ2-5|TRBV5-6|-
TGTGCCAGCAGAGGAGAAAATAAAGAGACCCAGTACTTC
CASRGENKETQYF
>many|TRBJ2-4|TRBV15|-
TGTGCCACCAACTTGAGGGGGGACGCCAAAAACATTCAGTACTTC
CATNLRGDAKNIQYF
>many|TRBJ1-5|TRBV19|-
TGTGCCAGTAGGAGGACCAGGGGCGAAGGCAATTCCCGCAATCAGCCCCAGCATTTT
CASRRTRGEGNSRNQPQHF
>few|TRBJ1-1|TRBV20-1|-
TGCAGTGCTAGCCCCAGGACTGAAGCTTTCTTT
CSASPRTEAFF
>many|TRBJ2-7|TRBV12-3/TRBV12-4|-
TGTGCCAGCAGTATCGACAGGACCTACGAGCAGTACTTC
CASSIDRTYEQYF
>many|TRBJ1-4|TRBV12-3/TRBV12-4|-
TGTGCCAGCAGTTTGAGCCCCGCCGCTAATGAAAAACTGTTTTTT
CASSLSPAANEKLFF
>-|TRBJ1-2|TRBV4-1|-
TGCGCCAGCAGCCAAGAGTGGCCGGACCTTAACTATGGCTACACCTTC
CASSQEWPDLNYGYTF
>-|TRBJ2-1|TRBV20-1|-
TGCAGTGCTAGAGACCCGGGCCCATCAAAGCCCTCCTACAATGAGCAGTTCTTC
CSARDPGPSKPSYNEQFF
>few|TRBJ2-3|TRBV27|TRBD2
TGTGCCAGCAGTTTCTTCCTAGCGGGAGTTGAAGATACGCAGTATTTT
CASSFFLAGVEDTQYF
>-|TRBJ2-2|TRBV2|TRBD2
TGTGCCAGCTCGTGGCGGGAGAGTACCGGGGAGCTGTTTTTT
CASSWRESTGELFF
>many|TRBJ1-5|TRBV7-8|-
TGTGCCAGCAGCTTAGCGCAGGGTAGACAGCCCCAGCATTTT
CASSLAQGRQPQHF
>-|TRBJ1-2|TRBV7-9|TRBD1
TGTGCCAGCAGCACCCCGGGACAGTATGGCTACACCTTC
CASSTPGQYGYTF
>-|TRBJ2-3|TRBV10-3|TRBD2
TGTGCCATCGGGACTAGCGGGGGAACAGATACGCAGTATTTT
CAIGTSGGTDTQYF
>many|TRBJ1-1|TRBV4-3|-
TGCGCCAGCAGCCAAGTCACGCGAACTGAAGCTTTCTTT
CASSQVTRTEAFF
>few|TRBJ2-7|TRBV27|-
TGTGCCAGCAGGGACGGCTATTCCTACGAGCAGTACTTC
CASRDGYSYEQYF
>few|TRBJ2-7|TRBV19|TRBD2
TGTGCCAGTAGCCAGTCTAACGCGGCTAGCGGGAGCTATGAGCAGTACTTC
CASSQSNAASGSYEQYF
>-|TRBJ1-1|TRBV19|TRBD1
TGTGCCAGTAGTGTCGCCGGGACAGGGTTTACTGAAGCTTTCTTT
CASSVAGTGFTEAFF
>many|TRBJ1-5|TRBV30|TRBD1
TGTGCCTGGACCAAGACAGGGGGGATACCCCGAGGGCCCCAGCATTTT
CAWTKTGGIPRGPQHF
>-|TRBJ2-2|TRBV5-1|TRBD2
TGCGCCAGCAGCTTGGCCCCTAGCGGGGCCGGGGAGCTGTTTTTT
CASSLAPSGAGELFF
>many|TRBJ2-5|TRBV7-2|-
TGTGCCAGCAGCTTAGGTAGTCCTAGCTCCCAGACCCAGTACTTC
CASSLGSPSSQTQYF
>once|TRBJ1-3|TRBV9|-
TGTGCCAGCAGCGTAGATTTGGTACAGGGAAACACCATATATTTT
CASSVDLVQGNTIYF
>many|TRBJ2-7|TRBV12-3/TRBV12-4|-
TGTGCCAGCAGTTTAGGGGGACGGACTTGGCGTTACTTC
CASSLGGRTWRYF
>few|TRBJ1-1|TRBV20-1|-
TGCAGTGCCCGCGAAGGGACCGTCGGCACTGAAGCTTTCTTT
CSAREGTVGTEAFF